A selection of T cell receptor beta chains follows, all from one sample in a study of blood T cells in healthy people across ages. TCRdb reprocessed the 5' RACE reads with MiXCR, giving one entry per CDR3 protein. The data show about 1.4 million distinct CDR3 sequences, around 59% seen once. The sample consisted of blood. Source of these receptors: a man younger than 35 in good health. The CDR3 runs from the conserved cysteine through the conserved F or W. Fields, in order: J gene, clone size, D gene, V gene, CDR3 DNA, CDR3 protein. The D gene is left open where the match is weak. Rows give clone size only sometimes, using once, few, many, or a class for an expanded clone.

>TRBJ1-4|.|TRBD1|TRBV15
TGTGCCACCAGCATCGGGACAGGGGATGAAAAACTGTTTTTT
CATSIGTGDEKLFF
>TRBJ2-2|.|.|TRBV2
TGTGCCAGCAGCGGGACGGTGACCGGGGAGCTGTTTTTT
CASSGTVTGELFF
>TRBJ2-7|few|TRBD2|TRBV29-1
TGCAGCGTCGCTATAGCGGGAGAGGGCGAGCAGTACTTC
CSVAIAGEGEQYF
>TRBJ1-6|.|.|TRBV20-1
TGCAGTGCGAGCACAGGGAACCCACCCCTCCACTTT
CSASTGNPPLHF
>TRBJ2-7|.|.|TRBV6-5
TGTGCCAGCAGTTCGAGGGGCCATCCGACCTACGAGCAGTACTTC
CASSSRGHPTYEQYF
>TRBJ1-6|.|TRBD1|TRBV28
TGTGCCAGCGGACAGGGGCGCCGATCACCCCTCCACTTT
CASGQGRRSPLHF
>TRBJ2-1|.|.|TRBV5-1
TGCGCCAGCGCAGAGTCCTCCGGGGGCAATGAGCAGTTCTTC
CASAESSGGNEQFF
>TRBJ1-5|.|.|TRBV12-3/TRBV12-4
TGTGCCAGGCCACCAGGGAATCAGCCCCAGCATTTT
CARPPGNQPQHF
>TRBJ1-2|.|.|TRBV9
TGTGCCAGCATGAGGAGCCGGGACCCATCGCGGGGCTACACCTTC
CASMRSRDPSRGYTF
>TRBJ2-5|few|.|TRBV20-1
TGCAGTGCTAGAGGACCCCAGACGACCCAAGAGACCCAGTACTTC
CSARGPQTTQETQYF
>TRBJ2-1|.|.|TRBV29-1
TGCAGCGTTGGTATAGGCAATGAGCAGTTCTTC
CSVGIGNEQFF
>TRBJ1-6|.|.|TRBV14
TGTGCCAGCAGCCAAGTGGAGCATTCACCCCTCCACTTT
CASSQVEHSPLHF
>TRBJ1-3|.|.|TRBV9
TGTGCCAGCAGCCCCGGGGGCACCATATATTTT
CASSPGGTIYF
>TRBJ2-2|.|TRBD2|TRBV27
TGTGCCAGCAGTTTCGGGACTAGTTCCGGGGAGCTGTTTTTT
CASSFGTSSGELFF
>TRBJ2-1|.|.|TRBV28
TGTGCCGGCTCAACCCCTACGGGGGTTGGCAATGAGCAGTTCTTC
CAGSTPTGVGNEQFF
>TRBJ2-3|.|.|TRBV28
TGTGCCAGCAGTTTCCGGCAACAACGTCGCACAGATACGCAGTATTTT
CASSFRQQRRTDTQYF
>TRBJ2-7|few|.|TRBV27
TGTGCCAGCAGTTTACAGGGGCCTACCTACGAGCAGTACTTC
CASSLQGPTYEQYF
>TRBJ1-1|.|.|TRBV27
TGTGCCAGCAGTTTATCGGGGGTAATGAACACTGAAGCTTTCTTT
CASSLSGVMNTEAFF
>TRBJ2-1|.|.|TRBV4-1
TGCGCCAGCAGCCGTGGGGGTGGCGGGGAGCAGTTCTTC
CASSRGGGGEQFF
>TRBJ2-6|.|.|TRBV20-1
TGCAGTGCTAGAGAGTTTGTCACCCAGAGAGTCCTGACTTTC
CSAREFVTQRVLTF
>TRBJ2-7|few|.|TRBV6-5
TGTGCCAGCAGTCCAGGGAGTGTCCCCTCCTACGAGCAGTACTTC
CASSPGSVPSYEQYF
>TRBJ1-4|.|.|TRBV6-6
TGTGCCAGCTACAGTGCAACTAATGAAAAACTGTTTTTT
CASYSATNEKLFF
>TRBJ2-7|few|.|TRBV7-8
TGTGCCAGCAGTCCTGGGGGGCAGGAGCAGTACTTC
CASSPGGQEQYF
>TRBJ2-1|.|.|TRBV4-1
TGCGCCAGCAGCCAGCCAGGACGCTCCCCCTACAATGAGCAGTTCTTC
CASSQPGRSPYNEQFF
>TRBJ2-1|.|TRBD2|TRBV27
TGTGCCAGCAGTTTTGCGGGGGAGTCGAGGGATGAGCAGTTCTTC
CASSFAGESRDEQFF
>TRBJ2-6|.|TRBD1|TRBV25-1
TGTGCCAGCAGTCCGGACAGGGCCATAGCTGGGGCCAACGTCCTGACTTTC
CASSPDRAIAGANVLTF
>TRBJ2-7|few|.|TRBV28
TGTGCCAGCAGTTTTCATCACAGGGACTACGAGCAGTACTTC
CASSFHHRDYEQYF
>TRBJ2-3|few|TRBD2|TRBV11-2
TGTGCCAGCAGCCCTCTCGGCAGCGGGGGGCTCCTGACAGATACGCAGTATTTT
CASSPLGSGGLLTDTQYF
>TRBJ2-1|.|.|TRBV2
TGTGCCAGGGCTAAGGGCATGAACAATGAGCAGTTCTTC
CARAKGMNNEQFF
>TRBJ2-2|.|.|TRBV4-1
TGCGCCAGCAGCCTCAAAGTGGGGGGTGCCGGGGAGCTGTTTTTT
CASSLKVGGAGELFF
>TRBJ1-2|.|TRBD1|TRBV28
TGTGCCAGCTTACAGGGGGCGAGCGGCTACACCTTC
CASLQGASGYTF
>TRBJ2-7|.|.|TRBV20-1
TGCAGTGCTAGTGGTGGAACGTGGTACGAGCAGTACTTC
CSASGGTWYEQYF
>TRBJ2-7|few|.|TRBV12-3/TRBV12-4
TGTGCCAGCAGTCCCCGGGGTGAATGGTCCTACGAGCAGTACTTC
CASSPRGEWSYEQYF